This TCR beta chain comes out of a study of blood T cell repertoires in COVID-19. Study summary: Collection of acute and convalescent COVID-19 samples took place in the United States, Italy and Spain. Sources were T cells, B-cell-depleted T cells, or PBMCs; the material itself was cDNA or gDNA.

The CDR3 extends over 15 amino acids. From germline, CDR1 is LNHNV and CDR2 YYDKDF (reference sequence). Trimming stripped 1 base from V and 3 bases from J, with 9 bases between. Per the original methods: Quantification of nucleated cells was approximated via reference gene primer amplification. Data came from immunoSEQ multiplex PCR; TCRdb stores just in-frame clones and leaves some out. V, J and clone size derive from that table, while D and trimming were established from the DNA sequence. The table lists tens of thousands of clones, just over 90% of them singletons. Sequencing input: peripheral blood. The receptor's source is a human donor in a cohort sampled during active COVID-19. The chain combines TRBV15 with TRBJ2-2; the D gene is possibly TRBD2 (5 bases). The CDR3 reads CATSRVSRDTGELFF. The DNA for the CDR3 is TGTGCCACCAGCAGAGTTTCGAGGGACACCGGGGAGCTGTTTTTT.